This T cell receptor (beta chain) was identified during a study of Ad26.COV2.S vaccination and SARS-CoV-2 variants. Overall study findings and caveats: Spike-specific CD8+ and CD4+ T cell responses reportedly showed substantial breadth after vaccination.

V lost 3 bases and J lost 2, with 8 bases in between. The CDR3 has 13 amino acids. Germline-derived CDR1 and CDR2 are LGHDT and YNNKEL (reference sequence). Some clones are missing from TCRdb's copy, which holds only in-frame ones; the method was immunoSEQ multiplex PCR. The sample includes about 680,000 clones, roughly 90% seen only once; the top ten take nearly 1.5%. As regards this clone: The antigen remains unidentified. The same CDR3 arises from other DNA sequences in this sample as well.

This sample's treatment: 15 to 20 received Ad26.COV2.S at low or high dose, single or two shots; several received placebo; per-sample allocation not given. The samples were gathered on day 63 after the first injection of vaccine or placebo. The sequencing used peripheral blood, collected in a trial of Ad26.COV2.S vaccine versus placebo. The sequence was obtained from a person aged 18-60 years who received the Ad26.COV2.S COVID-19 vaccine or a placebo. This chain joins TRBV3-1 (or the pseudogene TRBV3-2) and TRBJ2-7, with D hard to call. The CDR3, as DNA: TGTGCCAGCAGCCAGGACGGACCCTACGAGCAGTACTTC. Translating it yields CASSQDGPYEQYF.